These T cell receptor beta chains were read from a single sample in a study of cytomegalovirus exposure and HLA in healthy donors. Repertoires were generated with immunoSEQ multiplex PCR, while TCRdb's copy carries only in-frame clones and drops some. The sample includes about 58,000 clones, about nine tenths of them seen just once. The sequenced sample was PBMCs. The receptor set was obtained from a man between 18 and 35 years old in good health and CMV-seronegative. Each CDR3 is given with its conserved first and last residue. Size tells how often a clone was seen (once, few, many) or the class of an expanded clone, and some rows leave it out.

len | v_gene | abundance | CDR3aa
16 | TRBV18 | NA | CASSPSRGSSYNEQFF
14 | TRBV6-5 | NA | CASSYQRLNTEAFF
14 | TRBV6-1 | NA | CASSVTQGGDTIYF
16 | TRBV6-5 | NA | CASSYAGGRVGNEQFF
13 | TRBV11-3 | NA | CASSQGGPDEQYF
15 | TRBV9 | few | CASSVGTGDNQPQHF
15 | TRBV10-3 | NA | CAISEDRTGTYEQYF
16 | TRBV12-2 | NA | CASRLGSGGSYNEQFF
15 | TRBV6-5 | once | CASIQGGQGSYGYTF
13 | TRBV11-2 | few | CASSLDLTVEQYF
17 | TRBV19 | once | CASSIFLPGQGGGELFF
15 | TRBV10-3 | NA | CAISDSGGSNQPQHF
12 | TRBV18 | NA | CASSPTGHEQFF
14 | TRBV6-5 | NA | CASSVGQLVYEQYF
13 | TRBV10-3 | once | CATRGLADNEQFF
15 | TRBV10-3 | NA | CAISLAGGQGYEQYF
15 | TRBV28 | NA | CASNTGPTESYEQYF
12 | TRBV13 | NA | CASSFGSYEQYF
14 | TRBV30 | NA | CACRTSGSSHTQYF
14 | TRBV27 | NA | CASSSRLLSYEQYF
17 | TRBV7-9 | NA | CASSSPQVASDTDTQYF
13 | TRBV27 | NA | CASGFWGGGELFF
13 | TRBV4-2 | NA | CASNLAGAGGYTF
14 | TRBV7-8 | NA | CASSPGLAADEQYF
13 | TRBV11-2 | NA | CASSLSRAYTQYF
16 | TRBV7-3 | NA | CASSLEGSGSVGEQYF
15 | TRBV29-1 | NA | CSVIRLAGSLDTQYF
13 | TRBV6-1 | NA | CASSDRVAYEQYF
12 | TRBV29-1 | NA | CSVSGTDYGYTF
15 | TRBV27 | NA | CASNLWGANTGELFF
14 | TRBV7-8 | NA | CASSFFAGGETQYF
15 | TRBV6-5 | NA | CASSSRRLAGETQYF
16 | TRBV7-6 | NA | CASSLTGTAGGETQYF
17 | TRBV5-4 | once | CASSPKGQGAAGTEAFF
16 | TRBV6-6 | NA | CASRPPGGIKADTQYF
15 | TRBV7-6 | NA | CASSLVRSSYNEQFF
14 | TRBV9 | once | CASSVADSPYGYTF
15 | TRBV4-3 | NA | CASSLYTGSYNEQFF
12 | TRBV7-9 | NA | CASSYGGQTQYF
13 | TRBV6-5 | NA | CASRKDRRYEQYF
15 | TRBV2 | NA | CASSELTTSTDTQYF
14 | TRBV29-1 | once | CSVEDPSSVGGYTF
14 | TRBV7-3 | NA | CASSLERGKETQYF